These T cell receptor beta chains were read from a single sample in a study of T-cell memory formation after mild COVID-19. TCRdb reprocessed the 5' RACE reads with MiXCR, giving one entry per CDR3 protein. The sample has about 270,000 distinct CDR3 sequences; 15% to 20% are singletons. The sample taken for sequencing was PBMCs or a T cell subset sorted from them (not recorded which). The receptors were sampled from a man aged 18 to 29 who had mild COVID-19 (a few samples of this study predate the infection). Cell type and time point are not known. Each CDR3 is given with its conserved first and last residue. Fields, in order: D gene, V gene, J gene, clone size, CDR3 protein, CDR3 DNA. The D gene is left open where the match is weak. Not all rows give a size; the values are once, few, many and, for expanded clones, a class.

TRBD2	TRBV5-1	TRBJ2-1	many	CASSPSSGGTSYNEQFF	TGCGCCAGCAGTCCCTCTAGCGGCGGTACGTCCTACAATGAGCAGTTCTTC
NA	TRBV6-6	TRBJ1-2	many	CASSYSGQSYGYTF	TGTGCCAGCAGTTACTCGGGGCAGTCCTATGGCTACACCTTC
TRBD1	TRBV6-5	TRBJ2-7	few	CASRWDSSYEQYF	TGTGCCAGCAGGTGGGACAGCTCCTACGAGCAGTACTTC
NA	TRBV11-2	TRBJ2-3	few	CASSFTPGADTQYF	TGTGCCAGCAGCTTCACCCCTGGGGCAGATACGCAGTATTTT
TRBD1	TRBV2	TRBJ2-5	NA	CASSPQGAHETQYF	TGTGCCAGCAGTCCTCAGGGGGCGCATGAGACCCAGTACTTC
NA	TRBV2	TRBJ2-5	few	CASKLGLGETQYF	TGTGCCAGCAAGTTAGGACTGGGGGAGACCCAGTACTTC
NA	TRBV20-1	TRBJ2-1	few	CSARDYRNEQFF	TGCAGTGCTAGGGACTACCGCAATGAGCAGTTCTTC
NA	TRBV12-5	TRBJ2-3	NA	CASGSEGDTQYF	TGTGCTAGTGGTTCGGAGGGAGATACGCAGTATTTT
NA	TRBV14	TRBJ2-3	few	CASSLQPITDTQYF	TGTGCCAGCAGCCTACAACCGATCACAGATACGCAGTATTTT
TRBD1	TRBV30	TRBJ2-1	few	CAWKAGGTYNEQFF	TGTGCCTGGAAGGCAGGGGGCACCTACAATGAGCAGTTCTTC
NA	TRBV4-3	TRBJ1-1	NA	CASSQEGSMNTEAFF	TGCGCCAGCAGCCAAGAGGGCAGCATGAACACTGAAGCTTTCTTT
NA	TRBV5-1	TRBJ2-2	few	CASSLGGRANTGELFF	TGCGCCAGCAGCTTGGGAGGCAGGGCCAACACCGGGGAGCTGTTTTTT
NA	TRBV7-2	TRBJ2-3	NA	CASSSYVAVSSTDTQYF	TGTGCCAGCAGCTCTTATGTTGCGGTCTCGAGCACAGATACGCAGTATTTT
NA	TRBV5-1	TRBJ1-3	many	CASSLIDGGNTIYF	TGCGCCAGCAGCTTGATAGACGGAGGAAACACCATATATTTT
NA	TRBV27	TRBJ2-7	many	CASSFRGQAYEQYF	TGTGCCAGCAGTTTCAGAGGGCAAGCCTACGAGCAGTACTTC
TRBD2	TRBV9	TRBJ2-5	NA	CASSVSWRWWGGQETQYF	TGTGCCAGCAGCGTATCTTGGAGGTGGTGGGGGGGCCAAGAGACCCAGTACTTC
TRBD2	TRBV28	TRBJ2-5	many	CASSLGLATGETQYF	TGTGCCAGCAGTCTGGGACTAGCGACCGGCGAGACCCAGTACTTC
NA	TRBV4-3	TRBJ2-2	few	CASSQGRGKGGGELFF	TGCGCCAGCAGCCAAGGGAGGGGCAAGGGCGGCGGGGAGCTGTTTTTT
NA	TRBV15	TRBJ2-5	NA	CATSSGSVRRETQYF	TGTGCCACCAGCAGTGGGAGCGTAAGAAGAGAGACCCAGTACTTC
NA	TRBV29-1	TRBJ2-6	few	CSAYDPPGANVLTF	TGCAGCGCCTACGACCCTCCTGGGGCCAACGTCCTGACTTTC
TRBD2	TRBV5-1	TRBJ2-1	many	CASSRPSGNNEQFF	TGCGCCAGCAGTAGACCTAGCGGGAACAATGAGCAGTTCTTC
NA	TRBV20-1	TRBJ1-2	NA	CSAYLGGDGYTF	TGCAGTGCGTACCTGGGGGGAGATGGCTACACCTTC
NA	TRBV2	TRBJ2-2	few	CASRPLRGTGELFF	TGTGCCAGCAGACCGCTCCGGGGCACCGGGGAGCTGTTTTTT
TRBD1	TRBV7-2	TRBJ1-4	few	CASSPTGQGRREKLFF	TGTGCCAGCAGCCCCACAGGACAGGGCCGGAGGGAAAAACTGTTTTTT
TRBD2	TRBV6-6	TRBJ2-3	NA	CASSYVTSGDTQYF	TGTGCCAGCAGTTACGTGACTAGCGGAGATACGCAGTATTTT
NA	TRBV18	TRBJ2-7	few	CASSPSREFYEQYF	TGTGCCAGCTCACCAAGCAGAGAATTCTACGAGCAGTACTTC
TRBD1	TRBV20-1	TRBJ2-1	many	CSAPKDWTGYNEQFF	TGCAGTGCTCCGAAAGATTGGACAGGCTACAATGAGCAGTTCTTC
TRBD2	TRBV11-2	TRBJ2-1	NA	CASSSIAGWSYNEQFF	TGTGCCAGCAGTTCTATAGCGGGGTGGTCCTACAATGAGCAGTTCTTC
NA	TRBV7-9	TRBJ1-1	few	CASSRVGTEAFF	TGTGCCAGCAGTAGAGTGGGCACTGAAGCTTTCTTT
NA	TRBV4-1	TRBJ2-6	many	CASSQDRSSGANVLTF	TGCGCCAGCAGCCAAGATAGGAGCTCTGGGGCCAACGTCCTGACTTTC
NA	TRBV6-1	TRBJ1-5	NA	CASTPRGQAVRPQHF	TGTGCCAGCACCCCCCGCGGGCAGGCCGTTCGGCCCCAGCATTTT
NA	TRBV7-2	TRBJ2-3	NA	CASSFGGSTRTDTQYF	TGTGCCAGCAGCTTTGGAGGGAGCACCCGCACAGATACGCAGTATTTT
NA	TRBV5-1	TRBJ1-3	many	CASSETVSGNTIYF	TGCGCCAGCAGCGAGACTGTCTCTGGAAACACCATATATTTT
TRBD1	TRBV18	TRBJ2-5	few	CASSPQSGGETQYF	TGTGCCAGCTCACCACAGTCAGGGGGCGAGACCCAGTACTTC
TRBD2	TRBV7-9	TRBJ2-5	few	CASSSNAGVRDETQYF	TGTGCCAGCAGCTCAAACGCGGGGGTCAGGGATGAGACCCAGTACTTC
NA	TRBV5-1	TRBJ1-1	NA	CASSSTFVAATEAFF	TGCGCCAGCAGCTCGACCTTCGTGGCTGCCACTGAAGCTTTCTTT
NA	TRBV6-5	TRBJ1-1	few	CASSNGRRNTEAFF	TGTGCCAGCAGTAACGGACGGAGGAACACTGAAGCTTTCTTT
TRBD2	TRBV20-1	TRBJ2-1	few	CSARGGGKYNEQFF	TGCAGTGCTAGAGGCGGGGGAAAATACAATGAGCAGTTCTTC
NA	TRBV5-1	TRBJ2-7	NA	CASSLPRAGALTYEQYF	TGCGCCAGCAGCCTCCCTCGGGCTGGGGCCCTGACCTACGAGCAGTACTTC
TRBD2	TRBV20-1	TRBJ2-2	NA	CSASSGTSGGAGELFF	TGCAGTGCGTCGTCCGGGACTAGCGGGGGGGCCGGGGAGCTGTTTTTT
TRBD1	TRBV4-1	TRBJ1-2	few	CASSQEGTGTGYTF	TGCGCCAGCAGCCAAGAGGGGACAGGGACTGGCTACACCTTC
NA	TRBV18	TRBJ1-4	few	CASSMGTNEKLFF	TGTGCCAGCTCAATGGGAACTAATGAAAAACTGTTTTTT
NA	TRBV7-2	TRBJ1-1	few	CASSPRRDAEAFF	TGTGCCAGCAGCCCTCGAAGGGATGCTGAAGCTTTCTTT
NA	TRBV7-2	TRBJ2-1	few	CASSFRNFVGLWLNEQFF	TGTGCCAGCAGCTTTCGGAACTTTGTGGGGCTTTGGCTCAATGAGCAGTTCTTC
NA	TRBV20-1	TRBJ2-4	many	CSARDPMSLAKNIQYF	TGCAGTGCTAGAGATCCCATGTCGCTAGCCAAAAACATTCAGTACTTC
TRBD1	TRBV4-1	TRBJ1-1	NA	CASSHQGGQGHQFDTEAFF	TGCGCCAGCAGCCACCAAGGCGGACAGGGTCACCAGTTCGACACTGAAGCTTTCTTT
NA	TRBV28	TRBJ2-5	many	CASSLLDRRQYF	TGTGCCAGCAGTTTACTTGACAGAAGGCAGTACTTC
NA	TRBV7-9	TRBJ2-3	many	CASSPAARTVADTQYF	TGTGCCAGCAGCCCTGCAGCCAGGACTGTGGCAGATACGCAGTATTTT
NA	TRBV7-2	TRBJ2-1	NA	CSSSPPGAGYEQFF	TGTTCCAGCAGCCCCCCGGGGGCGGGCTATGAGCAGTTCTTC
NA	TRBV12-3/TRBV12-4	TRBJ2-3	few	CASSFKTRATDTQYF	TGTGCCAGCAGTTTTAAGACTAGGGCCACAGATACGCAGTATTTT
NA	TRBV7-9	TRBJ1-2	NA	CASSLGESGYGYTF	TGTGCCAGCAGCTTAGGAGAGTCAGGCTATGGCTACACCTTC
NA	TRBV11-2	TRBJ2-5	NA	CASSFASPRGETQYF	TGTGCCAGCAGCTTTGCTTCCCCCAGGGGTGAGACCCAGTACTTC
NA	TRBV4-3	TRBJ2-1	few	CASSQDGAVAYNEQFF	TGCGCCAGCAGCCAAGATGGGGCAGTAGCCTACAATGAGCAGTTCTTC
NA	TRBV5-1	TRBJ2-5	many	CASSSGTPKETQYF	TGCGCCAGCAGCTCCGGGACACCGAAAGAGACCCAGTACTTC
NA	TRBV29-1	TRBJ2-3	NA	CSVERGGTDTQYF	TGCAGCGTTGAAAGGGGGGGCACAGATACGCAGTATTTT
TRBD1	TRBV6-6	TRBJ2-5	few	CASSFPRTGDATQYF	TGTGCCAGCAGTTTCCCCCGGACAGGGGACGCGACCCAGTACTTC
NA	TRBV9	TRBJ2-5	few	CASSVGQEQTQYF	TGTGCCAGCAGCGTAGGCCAGGAGCAGACCCAGTACTTC
NA	TRBV20-1	TRBJ2-7	few	CSAREGGPYEQYF	TGCAGTGCTAGAGAAGGGGGGCCCTACGAGCAGTACTTC
NA	TRBV27	TRBJ1-5	few	CASSGTSNQPQHF	TGTGCCAGTTCCGGGACTAGTAATCAGCCCCAGCATTTT
NA	TRBV20-1	TRBJ2-3	many	CSAPGVFSADTQYF	TGCAGTGCCCCAGGGGTGTTTTCGGCAGATACGCAGTATTTT